This TCR beta chain was captured by sequencing in a study of T-cell reconstitution after alpha-beta-depleted transplantation in children. Study-level results: Expanded graft clones numbering several hundred reportedly gave rise to alpha-beta T cells about two months after transplant. In some patients, recipient T cells and intrathymic progenitors surviving conditioning explained high day-60 diversity. Newly made T cells mostly supplied T-cell counts and diversity one year after transplant.

In regard to this clonotype: Its antigen remains unidentified.

Unique molecular identifiers were built into the TCRbeta library. TCRdb fed the PCR reads into MiXCR, producing one record per CDR3 protein. Of roughly 490,000 distinct CDR3 sequences listed, approximately 10% are singletons. Per germline, CDR1 ENHRY and CDR2 SYGVKD. V trimming: 2 bases; J trimming: 3 bases; junction bases outside the gene matches: 5. The CDR3 is 15 amino acids. The source of this sequence is a female patient under 10 years old who had a stem cell transplant for aplastic anemia, so the T cells may come from the graft donor. The chain links TRBV10-3 to TRBJ2-5; TRBD2 matches at 8 bases. The sample in question was PBMCs, mostly from graft donor cells, obtained 180 days after TCRalphabeta/CD19-depleted stem cell transplant. The CDR3: CAISEGTSGKETQYF. CDR3 sequence (DNA): TGTGCCATCAGTGAGGGTACTAGCGGAAAAGAGACCCAGTACTTC.